Detailed here is one T cell receptor (beta chain). Its antigen remains unidentified. This sample was included in a study of blood T cell dynamics during melanoma immunotherapy. Study observations and caveats: The study could not tell melanoma-specific clones from general immune activation.

V was trimmed by 5 bases and J by 5 bases, leaving 8 bases between them. Looked up from germline, CDR1 is SNHLY and CDR2 is FYNNEI. The CDR3 totals 12 residues. DNA loading was fixed at roughly 0.35 ug for all bulk PBMC samples. Profiled with immunoSEQ multiplex PCR; TCRdb holds only in-frame clones, not every one. The sample includes about 28,000 clones, approximately 83% of them seen just once. Time point reported: week 3, after first cycle of checkpoint inhibitor. Patients with prior systemic cancer treatment, concomitant immunosuppressants, or other active malignancies were excluded. The chain employs TRBV2 and TRBJ2-3; D gene uncertain. The clonotype comes from a human donor with melanoma. The input for sequencing was blood, taken from a patient treated with checkpoint blockade. CDR3 coding DNA: TGTGCCAGCAGTTTGAGCCAAGATACGCAGTATTTT. Its protein is CASSLSQDTQYF.